One sample yielded the 9 T cell receptor beta chains listed below, sequenced in a study of blood T cell repertoires in COVID-19 (dated by TCRdb to between 2020 and 2021). To prepare the library, the immunoSEQ multiplex PCR assay was applied. TCRdb limited this immuneACCESS table to in-frame rearrangements with V and J called. A share of clones is missing; checked studies link under half to unresolved V genes, and the rest is unexplained. This sample has around 160,000 clones in its table, and approximately 78% of those were observed once. The ten largest clones represent 15% of the sample. Material for sequencing was peripheral blood. Receptors originate from a human donor with acute or convalescent COVID-19. The donor label of this sample is uncertain.

The chain uses TRBV5-1 and TRBJ1-2, with D maybe TRBD1 (5 bases). The CDR3 has 14 amino acids. CDR1 is SGHRS, CDR2 YFSETQ, per germline. The V end was cut by 4 bases, the J end by 2 bases, with 12 bases between. The CDR3 nucleotides read TGCGCCAGCAGCCCCTCTGGGGGGAACTATGGCTACACCTTC. It codes for CASSPSGGNYGYTF.

The chain combines TRBV6-6 with TRBJ1-2; TRBD1 matches at 9 bases. Looked up from germline, CDR1 is MNHNY and CDR2 is SVGAGI (reference sequence). Trimming at V came to 6 bases and at J to 8 bases, leaving 4 bases not matched to a gene. CDR3 length equals 12 residues. CDR3 coding DNA: TGTGCCAGCAGAAGGACAGGGGAAGGCTACACCTTC. Translation gives CASRRTGEGYTF.

CDR3 coding DNA: TGCAGCGTTAGACTTTACAATGAGCAGTTCTTC. It encodes CSVRLYNEQFF. The chain carries TRBV29-1 and TRBJ2-1, with D unclear. Germline CDR1 reads SQVTM; CDR2 reads ANQGSEA. There are 11 residues in the CDR3. Trimming shortened V by 5 bases and J by 4 bases, and 6 bases separated the two germline ends.

This chain links TRBV7-2 with TRBJ1-6; D perhaps matches TRBD1 (6 bases). The CDR3 runs to 15 residues. Germline-derived CDR1 and CDR2 are SGHTA and FQGNSA. Trimming cost V 6 bases and J 6 bases, with 15 bases left between them. The CDR3 here is CASRPPGQSNSPLHF. CDR3 nucleotide sequence: TGTGCCAGCAGGCCTCCGGGACAAAGTAATTCACCCCTCCACTTT.

To note about this clone: The junction departs from germline at one end; a sequencing error may be responsible. This CDR3 is CASSYSSGTLFF. CDR3 in DNA: TGTGCCAGCAGTTACTCGTCCGGGACACTCTTCTTC. V is TRBV6-2 or TRBV6-3 and J is TRBJ1-2, with D maybe TRBD1 (6 bases). This CDR3 is 12 amino acids long. Per the germline V gene, CDR1 is MNHEY and CDR2 is SVGEGT.

The V call is TRBV19, the J call TRBJ1-2, with TRBD1 matching over 7 bases. Per germline, CDR1 LNHDA and CDR2 SQIVND (reference sequence). The CDR3 consists of 17 residues. V gave up 6 bases and J gave up 4 bases; unmatched junction bases: 17. This CDR3 is CASSDYRGERGIYGYTF. DNA for the CDR3: TGTGCCAGTAGCGACTACAGGGGAGAGCGGGGGATCTATGGCTACACCTTC.

The J gene is TRBJ2-7, the V gene TRBV6-2 or TRBV6-3; TRBD1 matches 10 bases. CDR1 and CDR2 (germline): MNHEY, SVGEGT. V was pared by 6 bases and J by 12 bases, with 23 bases of the junction left unmatched. This CDR3 has 17 amino acids. The CDR3 protein is CASSSTFGATGTGDLYF. CDR3 sequence (DNA): TGTGCCAGCAGCTCTACATTCGGGGCCACCGGGACAGGGGATCTGTACTTC.

The chain employs TRBV30 and TRBJ1-3; TRBD1 matches at 9 bases. The CDR3 sequence is 16 residues long. V gave up 0 bases and J gave up 4 bases; unmatched junction bases: 7. Germline V lookup: CDR1 GTSNPN, CDR2 SVGIG (reference sequence). The CDR3 DNA reads as TGTGCCTGGAGTGTAAGGGACAGGGCTGCCGGAAACACCATATATTTT. It translates to CAWSVRDRAAGNTIYF.

The chain carries TRBV24-1 and TRBJ2-7; 8 bases fit TRBD1. V shed 3 bases and J 9 bases; nucleotides not matched to a gene: 6. This CDR3 region has 13 residues. Germline CDR1 reads KGHDR; CDR2 reads SFDVKD. The CDR3 region has the DNA TGTGCCACCAGTGATGGGGGTGACAGGGGGCAGTACTTC. This codes for CATSDGGDRGQYF.